The sequence of this T cell receptor beta chain was determined in a study of Tregs in tolerant kidney transplant recipients. The length of the CDR3 is 16 residues. V lost 1 base and J 1 base, leaving 11 bases between the germline ends. CDR1 and CDR2 from the germline V gene are SGHRS and YFSETQ. TCRdb keeps only in-frame clones here, not all; method: immunoSEQ multiplex PCR. This repertoire shows roughly 250,000 clones, 65% to 85% found once; its top ten account for 0.5% to 0.65%. CD4+CD25+CD127- Tregs, CD4+CD25- non-Tregs, CD4 and CD8 cells were sorted. This TCR was recovered from a human donor in good health. V usage is TRBV5-1 and J usage is TRBJ2-2; D gene ambiguous. The sample was CD4+ T cells from blood. The CDR3 reads CASSLPRLENTGELFF. The CDR3 nucleotides read TGCGCCAGCAGCTTGCCCAGGTTGGAGAACACCGGGGAGCTGTTTTTT.